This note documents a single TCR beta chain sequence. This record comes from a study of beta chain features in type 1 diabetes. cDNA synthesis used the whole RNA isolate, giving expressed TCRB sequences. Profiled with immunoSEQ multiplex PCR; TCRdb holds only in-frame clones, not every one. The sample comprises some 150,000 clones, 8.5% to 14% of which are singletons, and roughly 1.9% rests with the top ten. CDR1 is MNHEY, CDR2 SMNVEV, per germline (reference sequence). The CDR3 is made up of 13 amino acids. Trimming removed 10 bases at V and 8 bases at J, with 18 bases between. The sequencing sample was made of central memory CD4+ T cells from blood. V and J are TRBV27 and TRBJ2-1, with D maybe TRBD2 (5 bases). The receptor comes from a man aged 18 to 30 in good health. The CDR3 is CATRSTIMDEQFF. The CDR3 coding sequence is TGTGCCACCCGCTCGACTATTATGGATGAGCAGTTCTTC.